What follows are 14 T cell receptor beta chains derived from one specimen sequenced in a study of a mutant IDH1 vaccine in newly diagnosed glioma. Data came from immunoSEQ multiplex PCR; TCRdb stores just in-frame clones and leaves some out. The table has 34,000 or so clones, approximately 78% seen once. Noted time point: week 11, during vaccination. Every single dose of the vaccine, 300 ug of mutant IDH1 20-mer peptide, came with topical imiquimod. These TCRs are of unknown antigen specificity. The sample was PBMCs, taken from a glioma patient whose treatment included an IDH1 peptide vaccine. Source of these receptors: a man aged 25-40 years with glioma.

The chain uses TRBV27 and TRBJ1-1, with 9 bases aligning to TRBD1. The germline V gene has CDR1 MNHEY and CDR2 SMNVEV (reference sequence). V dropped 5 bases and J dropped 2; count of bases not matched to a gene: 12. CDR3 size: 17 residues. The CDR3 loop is CASSPQTGGWRNTEAFF. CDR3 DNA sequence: TGTGCCAGCAGTCCACAAACAGGGGGCTGGAGAAACACTGAAGCTTTCTTT.

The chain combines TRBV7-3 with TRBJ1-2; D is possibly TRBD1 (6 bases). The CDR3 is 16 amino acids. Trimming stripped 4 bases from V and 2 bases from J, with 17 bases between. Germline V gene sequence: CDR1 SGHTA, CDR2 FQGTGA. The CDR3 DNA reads TGTGCCAGCAGCTCAGGAGGGGGGATGGACAACTATGGCTACACCTTC. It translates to CASSSGGGMDNYGYTF. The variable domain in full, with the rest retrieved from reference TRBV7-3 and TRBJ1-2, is GAGVSQTPSNKVTEKGKYVELRCDPISGHTALYWYRQSLGQGPEFLIYFQGTGAADDSGLPNDRFFAVRPEGSVSTLKIQRTERGDSAVYLCASSSGGGMDNYGYTFGSGTRLTVV.

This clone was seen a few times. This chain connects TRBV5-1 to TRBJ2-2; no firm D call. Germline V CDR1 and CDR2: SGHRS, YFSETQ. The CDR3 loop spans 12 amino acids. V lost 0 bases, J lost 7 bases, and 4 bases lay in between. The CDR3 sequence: CASSLVGGELFF. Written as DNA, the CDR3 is TGCGCCAGCAGCTTGGTTGGCGGGGAGCTGTTTTTT.

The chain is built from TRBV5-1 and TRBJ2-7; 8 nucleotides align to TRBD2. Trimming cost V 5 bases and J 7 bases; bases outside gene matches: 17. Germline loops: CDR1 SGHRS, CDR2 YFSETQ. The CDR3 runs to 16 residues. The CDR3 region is CASSKLTGLAGDEQYF. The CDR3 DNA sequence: TGCGCCAGCAGTAAGCTGACCGGACTAGCCGGAGATGAGCAGTACTTC. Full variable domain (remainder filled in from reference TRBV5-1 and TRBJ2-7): KAGVTQTPRYLIKTRGQQVTLSCSPISGHRSVSWYQQTPGQGLQFLFEYFSETQRNKGNFPGRFSGRQFSNSRSEMNVSTLELGDSALYLCASSKLTGLAGDEQYFGPGTRLTVT.

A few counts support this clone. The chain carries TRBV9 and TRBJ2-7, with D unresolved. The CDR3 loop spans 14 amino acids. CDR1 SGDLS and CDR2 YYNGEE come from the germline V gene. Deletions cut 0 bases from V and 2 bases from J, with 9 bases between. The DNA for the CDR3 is TGTGCCAGCAGCGTAGAGGCTAGGACCTACGAGCAGTACTTC. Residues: CASSVEARTYEQYF.

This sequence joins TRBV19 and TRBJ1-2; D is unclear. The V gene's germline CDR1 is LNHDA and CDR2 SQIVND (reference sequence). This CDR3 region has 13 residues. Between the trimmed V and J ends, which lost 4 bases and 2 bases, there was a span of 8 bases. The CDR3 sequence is CASSTRENYGYTF. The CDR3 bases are TGTGCCAGTAGTACCCGGGAGAACTATGGCTACACCTTC.

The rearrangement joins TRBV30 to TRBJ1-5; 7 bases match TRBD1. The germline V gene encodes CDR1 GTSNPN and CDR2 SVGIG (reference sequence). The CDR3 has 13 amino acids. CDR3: CACDTGGNQPQHF. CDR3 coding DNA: TGTGCTTGCGATACAGGGGGCAATCAGCCCCAGCATTTT.

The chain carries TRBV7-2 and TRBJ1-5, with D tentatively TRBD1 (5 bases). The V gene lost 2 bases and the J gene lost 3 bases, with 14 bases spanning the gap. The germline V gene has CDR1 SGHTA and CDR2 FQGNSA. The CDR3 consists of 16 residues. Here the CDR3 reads CASSLLSWGTNQPQHF. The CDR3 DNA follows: TGTGCCAGCAGCTTACTGAGTTGGGGGACCAATCAGCCCCAGCATTTT.

CDR3 loop: CASSVGGAQETQYF. CDR3 coding DNA: TGTGCCAGCAGCGTAGGGGGGGCCCAAGAGACCCAGTACTTC. J is TRBJ2-5 and V is TRBV9; D is perhaps TRBD1 or TRBD2 (6 bases each). V dropped 0 bases and J dropped 1 base, with 7 bases sitting between them. Per germline, CDR1 SGDLS and CDR2 YYNGEE. This CDR3 is 14 amino acids long.

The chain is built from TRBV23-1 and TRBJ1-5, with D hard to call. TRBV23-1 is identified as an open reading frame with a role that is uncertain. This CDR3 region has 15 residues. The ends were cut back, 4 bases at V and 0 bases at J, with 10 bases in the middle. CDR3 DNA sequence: TGCGCCAGCAGTCCTCCAGGTTATAGCAATCAGCCCCAGCATTTT. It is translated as CASSPPGYSNQPQHF.

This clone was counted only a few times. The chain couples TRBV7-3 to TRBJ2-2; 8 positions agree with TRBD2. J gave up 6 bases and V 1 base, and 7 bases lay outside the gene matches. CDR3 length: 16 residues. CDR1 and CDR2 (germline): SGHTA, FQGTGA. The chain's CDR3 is CASSLKAGGFSGELFF. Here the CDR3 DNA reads TGTGCCAGCAGCTTAAAGGCGGGAGGATTCTCCGGGGAGCTGTTTTTT.

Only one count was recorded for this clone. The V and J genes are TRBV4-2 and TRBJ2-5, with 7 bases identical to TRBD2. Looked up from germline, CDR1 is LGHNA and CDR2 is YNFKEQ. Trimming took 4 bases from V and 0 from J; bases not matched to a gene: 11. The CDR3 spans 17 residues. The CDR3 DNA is TGTGCCAGCAGCCTGGGGGGAGGGCCAAGGTACCAAGAGACCCAGTACTTC. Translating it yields CASSLGGGPRYQETQYF.

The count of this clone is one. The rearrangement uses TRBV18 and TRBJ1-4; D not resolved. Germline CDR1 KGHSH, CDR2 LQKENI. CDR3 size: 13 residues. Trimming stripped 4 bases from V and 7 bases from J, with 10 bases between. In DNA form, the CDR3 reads TGTGCCAGCTCACAAGGAGGTGGTGAAAAACTGTTTTTT. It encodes CASSQGGGEKLFF.

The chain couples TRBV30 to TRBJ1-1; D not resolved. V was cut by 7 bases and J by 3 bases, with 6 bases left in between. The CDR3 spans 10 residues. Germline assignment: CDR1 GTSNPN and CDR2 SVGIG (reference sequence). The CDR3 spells CASRHTEAFF. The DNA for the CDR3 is TGTGCCTCCCGACACACTGAAGCTTTCTTT.